The clone carrying this T cell receptor (beta chain) was counted once. Assay: immunoSEQ multiplex PCR; the TCRdb copy retains only in-frame clones and omits some. The sample consists of a few hundred thousand clones, about four fifths of them appearing once. The data derive from a study of blood T cell repertoires in COVID-19. Looked up from germline, CDR1 is SEHNR and CDR2 is FQNEAQ (reference sequence). V was clipped by 4 bases and J by 7 bases; unmatched bases: 9. CDR3 length: 15 residues. The material sequenced was PBMCs or T cells enriched from blood (not recorded which). The V call is TRBV7-9, the J call TRBJ1-2; 10 positions match TRBD1. The sequence was obtained from a woman in her forties or fifties who had recovered from COVID-19. The CDR3 DNA is TGTGCCAGCAGCTCCGGTTGGGACAGGGGTGGTGGCTACACCTTC. This encodes CASSSGWDRGGGYTF.